Presented here are 9 T cell receptor beta chains from one specimen sequenced in a study of CD8 T cells in Susac syndrome. After extraction with the RNeasy kit, roughly 0.5 to 1 ug of the RNA was reverse transcribed using random hexamers. TCRdb used MiXCR to reprocess the immunoSEQ multiplex PCR reads, holding one entry per CDR3 protein. The table records approximately 130,000 distinct CDR3 sequences, approximately 89% of them present only once. Sequenced material: CD8+ T cells from PBMCs. All receptors derive from a human donor with multiple sclerosis.

The CDR3 coding sequence is TGTGCCAGTAGTCCCCAAAACTATGAGCAGTTCTTC. Encoded protein: CASSPQNYEQFF. This chain connects TRBV19 to TRBJ2-1; D gene ambiguous. This CDR3 contains 12 residues. Trimming took off 5 bases at V and 8 bases at J, with 10 bases between the two ends. CDR1 and CDR2 (germline): LNHDA, SQIVND (reference sequence).

The chain is built from TRBV6-2 or TRBV6-3 and TRBJ2-7, with a weak D call TRBD2 (6 bases). This CDR3 contains 14 residues. Germline CDR1 is MNHEY and CDR2 is SVGEGT. V lost 5 bases, J lost 7 bases, and 18 bases lay in between. In DNA, the CDR3 is TGTGCCAGCAGTCTTCGGACCCAGGAGGGAGAGCAGTACTTC. Translation: CASSLRTQEGEQYF.

J is TRBJ2-4 and V is TRBV6-2 or TRBV6-3; D might be TRBD1 (6 bases). The CDR3 is made up of 14 amino acids. CDR1 and CDR2 (germline): MNHEY, SVGEGT. V shed 0 bases and J shed 7 bases, with 10 bases lying between them. CDR3 amino acids: CASSYSRTANIQYF. CDR3 DNA sequence: TGTGCCAGCAGTTACTCTCGGACAGCCAACATTCAGTACTTC.

This clonotype was seen only once. The chain is built from TRBV30 and TRBJ1-2; tentatively, D is TRBD1 (6 bases). The CDR3 contains 13 residues. Germline V gene sequence: CDR1 GTSNPN, CDR2 SVGIG (reference sequence). Between the trimmed V and J ends, which lost 1 base and 6 bases, there was a span of 12 bases. The CDR3 sequence: CAWSDENRDGYTF. The CDR3 bases are TGTGCCTGGAGTGATGAGAACAGGGATGGCTACACCTTC.

The sample holds one count of this clonotype. The V call is TRBV12-3 or TRBV12-4, the J call TRBJ2-7; 8 nucleotides match TRBD1. V was clipped by 7 bases and J by 6 bases; unmatched bases: 5. The CDR3 has 12 amino acids. CDR3 amino acids: CASTRDRIEQYF. DNA for the CDR3: TGTGCCAGCACTAGGGACAGGATCGAGCAGTACTTC.

This clonotype has a single count. V is TRBV27 and J is TRBJ2-1; 11 bases line up with TRBD2. Germline loops: CDR1 MNHEY, CDR2 SMNVEV (reference sequence). J lost 9 bases, V lost 3 bases, and 7 bases had no gene match. This CDR3 has 15 amino acids. The CDR3 DNA sequence: TGTGCCAGCAGTTTTTCTCTAGCGGGAGGCAGTGAGCAGTTCTTC. As protein: CASSFSLAGGSEQFF.

The chain joins TRBV20-1 to TRBJ2-7, with TRBD1 identical over 9 bases. Germline-derived CDR1 and CDR2 are DFQATT and SNEGSKA (reference sequence). J lost 5 bases, V lost 1 base, and 3 bases had no gene match. The CDR3 consists of 13 residues. The CDR3 loop reads CSARGDRDNEQYF. The CDR3 nucleotides are TGCAGTGCTAGAGGGGACAGGGACAACGAGCAGTACTTC.

The J gene is TRBJ1-1, the V gene TRBV3-1; the D is unclear. V was cut by 0 bases and J by 4 bases, with 9 bases left in between. The CDR3 spans 14 residues. Germline CDR1 and CDR2: LGHDT and YNNKEL (reference sequence). The DNA for the CDR3 is TGTGCCAGCAGCCAAGATTTAGGAGGCACTGAAGCTTTCTTT. Residues: CASSQDLGGTEAFF.

V and J are TRBV25-1 and TRBJ1-2; a weak D match, TRBD1 (6 bases). The CDR3 contains 10 residues. Germline V gene data show CDR1 as MGHDK and CDR2 as SYGVNS. V was shortened by 9 bases and J by 10 bases, with 12 bases between the two germline ends. CDR3 loop: CASMGGDYTF. The CDR3 DNA sequence: TGTGCCAGTATGGGGGGCGACTACACCTTC.